This T cell receptor beta chain came from a study of blood T cell repertoires in COVID-19. TCRdb's table, derived via immunoSEQ multiplex PCR, lists solely in-frame clones and lacks some. The profile covers more than 250,000 clones, with over 80% appearing a single time and 6.3% taken by the ten largest. V was pared by 6 bases and J by 3 bases, with 16 bases between. From germline, CDR1 is PRHDT and CDR2 FYEKMQ (reference sequence). The CDR3 spans 15 residues. This sequence was found in a woman in her forties or fifties with COVID-19, enrolled during active disease. The V and J genes are TRBV13 and TRBJ2-3, with a tentative D call TRBD2 (5 bases). The sample comprised peripheral blood. CDR3 DNA sequence: TGTGCCAGCAGTTACACACCCTCGGGGACAGATACGCAGTATTTT. Its protein is CASSYTPSGTDTQYF.